This section outlines one T cell receptor (beta chain) sequence together with its context. Its cognate antigen is unknown. The assay, immunoSEQ v3.0, was run at survey level. What sequencing targeted per sample was roughly 40,000-55,000 T-cell genomes. Assay used: immunoSEQ multiplex PCR; TCRdb lists only in-frame clones, some missing. The sample carries around 26,000 clones, 85% to 95% recorded once. This specimen belongs to a study of long-term antiretroviral therapy in people with HIV. Study-level points and caveats: Blood collection from about 2003 to 2018 possibly occurred under older ART regimens. Whichever time point was examined, clones expanded before ART dominated the repertoire.

This CDR3 region has 16 residues. Germline V gene lookup returns CDR1 LNHDA and CDR2 SQIVND (reference sequence). J lost 2 bases, V lost 3 bases, and 9 bases had no gene match. The study drew at least one pre-ART and at least two post-ART PBMC samples from every donor. This TCR was recovered from a woman in her forties with HIV. Here the sequenced sample was unsorted PBMCs, taken 7.6 years after starting antiretroviral therapy. V gene TRBV19 combines with J gene TRBJ1-2, with 7 bases lining up with TRBD1. The CDR3 is CASSILGPRGNYGYTF. CDR3 nucleotides: TGTGCCAGTAGTATCCTGGGGCCCAGGGGGAACTATGGCTACACCTTC.